Each of the 24 T cell receptor beta chains below was sequenced from the same sample in a study of blood T cell repertoires in COVID-19. Data came from immunoSEQ multiplex PCR; TCRdb stores just in-frame clones and leaves some out. The sample has tens of thousands of clones, 60% to 85% seen once. Source material: peripheral blood. The receptors derive from a man aged 25 to 40 with COVID-19, enrolled during active disease.

This chain links TRBV6-2 or TRBV6-3 with TRBJ2-6; the match to TRBD1 covers 7 bases. Trimming cost V 4 bases and J 0 bases; bases outside gene matches: 12. Germline CDR1 and CDR2: MNHEY and SVGEGT. The CDR3 runs to 19 residues. The CDR3 sequence is CASSSFIRTGASGANVLTF. DNA of the CDR3: TGTGCCAGCAGTTCCTTCATTCGGACAGGAGCCTCTGGGGCCAACGTCCTGACTTTC.

The sample holds a few counts of this clone. The chain links TRBV4-1 to TRBJ2-1; 12 bases fit TRBD2. Per germline, CDR1 MGHRA and CDR2 YSYEKL. The CDR3 totals 16 residues. V lost 5 bases to trimming and J lost 4 bases; unmatched junction nucleotides: 6. This chain's CDR3 is CASSRTSGALYNEQFF. CDR3 bases: TGCGCCAGCAGCAGGACTAGCGGGGCCCTGTACAATGAGCAGTTCTTC.

A word on this clone: Mismatch with germline at one junction end may stem from a read error. The chain is built from TRBV19 and TRBJ1-5, with 7 bases identical to TRBD1. CDR1 and CDR2 (germline): LNHDA, SQIVND (reference sequence). The CDR3 is 18 amino acids. Here the CDR3 reads CASGIGRGRGTSNQPQHF. CDR3 sequence (DNA): TGTGCCAGTGGTATAGGAAGGGGGCGCGGGACTAGCAATCAGCCCCAGCATTTT.

This chain uses TRBV7-6 with TRBJ2-3, with 10 bases that match TRBD2. Germline values: CDR1 SGHVS, CDR2 FNYEAQ. This CDR3 contains 15 residues. J gave up 6 bases and V 2 bases, and 5 bases lay outside the gene matches. The CDR3, as DNA: TGTGCCAGCAGCTTAAGGGCTAGCGGGAGCGATACGCAGTATTTT. This translates into CASSLRASGSDTQYF.

This rearrangement joins TRBV27 to TRBJ2-1, with no clear D. The length of the CDR3 is 13 residues. Looked up from germline, CDR1 is MNHEY and CDR2 is SMNVEV (reference sequence). Deletions cut 3 bases from V and 7 bases from J, with 10 bases between. As DNA, the CDR3 is TGTGCCAGCAGTTTGGTTCGAGCAAATGAGCAGTTCTTC. Protein: CASSLVRANEQFF.

The CDR3 region has the DNA TGTGCCAGCAGCCGACTAGCGGGAGGGGATAATGAGCAGTTCTTC. Protein sequence: CASSRLAGGDNEQFF. The rearrangement links TRBV5-4 to TRBJ2-1; 14 bases map to TRBD2. Germline trimming cut 4 bases from V and 7 bases from J; bases unmatched to any gene: 4. From germline, CDR1 is SGHNT and CDR2 YYREEE (reference sequence). This CDR3 has 15 residues.

The CDR3 nucleotides read TGTGCCAGCAGTAAGACAACCAGTCCTGGCTACACCTTC. This codes for CASSKTTSPGYTF. The rearrangement links TRBV28 to TRBJ1-2; D ambiguous. Germline assignment: CDR1 MDHEN and CDR2 SYDVKM. This CDR3 is 13 amino acids long. Trimming left V 5 bases short and J 7 bases short, with 14 bases between.

This clone showed up just once. Sequence at one end of the junction differs from germline and may be a read error. The chain links TRBV18 to TRBJ2-1; 9 positions match TRBD1. Germline V CDR1 and CDR2: KGHSH, LQKENI. The CDR3 has 13 residues. The CDR3 DNA follows: TGTGCCAGCTCACCAGGGACAGGGTCATACTGGGTCTTC. The encoded protein is CASSPGTGSYWVF. The full variable domain, with the rest looked up from reference TRBV18 and TRBJ2-1, is NAGVMQNPRHLVRRRGQEARLRCSPMKGHSHVYWYRQLPEEGLKFMVYLQKENIIDESGMPKERFSAEFPKEGPSILRIQQVVRGDSAAYFCASSPGTGSYWVFGPGTRLTVL.

The genes are TRBV11-3 and TRBJ2-1, with D uncertain. The V gene lost 4 bases and the J gene lost 7 bases, with 5 bases spanning the gap. The CDR3 runs to 11 residues. CDR1 is SGHNT, CDR2 YENEEA, per germline. The CDR3 DNA reads as TGTGCCAGCAGCTCCCTAAATGAGCAGTTCTTC. Translating gives CASSSLNEQFF.

This clone has only a few counts. J is TRBJ2-1 and V is TRBV18, with D uncertain. CDR3 length: 11 amino acids. V lost 4 bases to trimming and J lost 7 bases, with 5 bases between them. CDR1 and CDR2 (germline): KGHSH, LQKENI. The CDR3 coding sequence is TGTGCCAGCTCACAAGCTAATGAGCAGTTCTTC. Translation gives CASSQANEQFF.

The gene calls are TRBV27 and TRBJ1-6; D not certain. Trimming removed 5 bases from V and 4 bases from J, with 15 bases in between. This CDR3 is 16 amino acids long. Germline V gene sequence: CDR1 MNHEY, CDR2 SMNVEV (reference sequence). The DNA for the CDR3 is TGTGCCAGCAGTCCCAGACGCGACGGGTATAATTCACCCCTCCACTTT. Translating it yields CASSPRRDGYNSPLHF.

This clone is a singleton in its sample. The chain couples TRBV7-2 to TRBJ2-1; 15 positions match TRBD2. This CDR3 is built from 17 residues. V dropped 5 bases and J dropped 5; count of bases not matched to a gene: 7. The germline V gene has CDR1 SGHTA and CDR2 FQGNSA. The CDR3 nucleotides are TGTGCCAGCAGCACCCGGACTAGCGGGGGGGGAAACAATGAGCAGTTCTTC. It is translated as CASSTRTSGGGNNEQFF.

The chain links TRBV30 to TRBJ1-6; D possibly corresponds to TRBD1 (5 bases). Between the trimmed V and J ends, which lost 0 bases and 7 bases, there was a span of 19 bases. The CDR3 consists of 17 residues. CDR1 GTSNPN and CDR2 SVGIG come from the germline V gene (reference sequence). The CDR3 loop reads CAWSVTRVTYNNSPLHF. The CDR3 DNA sequence: TGTGCCTGGAGTGTAACCAGGGTAACTTATAACAATTCACCCCTCCACTTT.

V and J are TRBV11-2 and TRBJ2-7; 9 nucleotides match TRBD2. Germline V lookup: CDR1 SGHAT, CDR2 FQNNGV. Trimming removed 1 base from V and 7 bases from J; junction bases left unmatched: 11. CDR3 length: 16 residues. The DNA for the CDR3 is TGTGCCAGCAGCTTAGGGAGGATAGCGGGAGCTGCAGAGCAGTACTTC. It is translated as CASSLGRIAGAAEQYF.

The chain carries TRBV18 and TRBJ2-3; 7 bases map to TRBD1. The CDR3 extends over 14 amino acids. V lost 3 bases and J lost 5; bases outside the gene matches: 5. Germline CDR1 and CDR2: KGHSH and LQKENI. CDR3: CASSPGTVGDTQYF. CDR3 DNA sequence: TGTGCCAGCTCACCGGGGACAGTAGGAGATACGCAGTATTTT.

The chain links TRBV19 to TRBJ2-7, with TRBD2 matching over 12 bases. The germline V gene encodes CDR1 LNHDA and CDR2 SQIVND (reference sequence). V shed 3 bases, J shed 1 base, and the junction held 1 base outside the gene matches. The CDR3 has 15 amino acids. For the CDR3, the DNA is TGTGCCAGTAGTATTGGACTAGCGGGGTCCTACGAGCAGTACTTC. Protein product: CASSIGLAGSYEQYF.

The chain is built from TRBV11-2 and TRBJ2-1, with 10 bases fitting TRBD2. CDR3 length: 19 amino acids. V shed 1 base and J 1 base; nucleotides not matched to a gene: 10. Germline CDR1 is SGHAT and CDR2 is FQNNGV. This CDR3 reads CASSLVSSGGAMSYNEQFF. In DNA form, the CDR3 reads TGTGCCAGCAGCTTAGTGTCCAGCGGGGGGGCCATGTCCTACAATGAGCAGTTCTTC. The whole variable domain, filled in from reference TRBV11-2 and TRBJ2-1, reads EAGVAQSPRYKIIEKRQSVAFWCNPISGHATLYWYQQILGQGPKLLIQFQNNGVVDDSQLPKDRFSAERLKGVDSTLKIQPAKLEDSAVYLCASSLVSSGGAMSYNEQFFGPGTRLTVL.

The genes are TRBV18 and TRBJ1-2; D remains unclear. With 8 bases removed from V and 11 bases from J, the gap between germline ends came to 27 bases. Germline V gene data show CDR1 as KGHSH and CDR2 as LQKENI. This CDR3 contains 15 residues. The chain's CDR3 is CASLQQPGPTRLYTF. CDR3 bases: TGTGCCAGCCTCCAACAACCCGGCCCGACGAGACTGTACACCTTC.

The chain combines TRBV6-5 with TRBJ1-4; D is uncertain. The length of the CDR3 is 13 residues. Germline V CDR1 and CDR2: MNHEY, SVGAGI. Trimming left V 2 bases short and J 5 bases short, with 6 bases between. The CDR3 region has the DNA TGTGCCAGCAGTTACGCAGGAAATGAAAAACTGTTTTTT. The encoded protein is CASSYAGNEKLFF.

The V and J genes are TRBV9 and TRBJ2-1, with 7 positions matching TRBD1. The CDR3 runs 16 residues. Germline loops: CDR1 SGDLS, CDR2 YYNGEE. J lost 7 bases, V lost 0 bases, and 10 bases had no gene match. CDR3 in amino acids: CASSVGGGGERNEQFF. As DNA, the CDR3 is TGTGCCAGCAGCGTAGGAGGGGGCGGAGAGCGGAATGAGCAGTTCTTC.

This rearrangement joins TRBV4-3 to TRBJ2-7; 9 bases align to TRBD1. The CDR3 runs 16 residues. The V gene end was trimmed by 3 bases and the J gene end by 1 base; junction bases not matched to a gene: 7. The germline V gene has CDR1 LGHNA and CDR2 YSLEER. CDR3 loop: CASSQGTGTGSYEQYF. For the CDR3, the DNA is TGCGCCAGCAGCCAGGGTACCGGGACAGGGTCCTACGAGCAGTACTTC.

CDR3 bases: TGTGCCAGCAGTCCCGGGACTGATTATGGCTACACCTTC. This translates into CASSPGTDYGYTF. V gene TRBV28 combines with J gene TRBJ1-2; a possible D gene is TRBD1 (5 bases). V lost 5 bases, J lost 5 bases, and 12 bases lay in between. CDR3 length: 13 amino acids. CDR1 MDHEN and CDR2 SYDVKM come from the germline V gene.

J is TRBJ1-6 and V is TRBV30; no reliable D call. Per germline, CDR1 GTSNPN and CDR2 SVGIG (reference sequence). V was shortened by 2 bases and J by 11 bases, with 16 bases between the two germline ends. This CDR3 is 14 amino acids long. CDR3 nucleotide sequence: TGTGCCTGGAGTTCCTGGGAGGGCAGGACACCCCTCCACTTT. Translating it yields CAWSSWEGRTPLHF.

V is TRBV30 and J is TRBJ2-1; D perhaps matches TRBD2 (6 bases). V lost 3 bases and J lost 8, with 20 bases in between. The CDR3 length is 15 residues. Germline lookup yields CDR1 GTSNPN and CDR2 SVGIG (reference sequence). The CDR3 sequence is CAWSPGGASWHEQFF. The CDR3 region has the DNA TGTGCCTGGAGCCCCGGCGGGGCAAGTTGGCATGAGCAGTTCTTC.